These T cell receptor beta chains were read from a single sample in a study of cytomegalovirus exposure and HLA in healthy donors. Using immunoSEQ multiplex PCR, the repertoire was profiled, and TCRdb retains in-frame clones only, with some absent. The table records under 140,000 clones, roughly 84% of them present only once. The specimen was PBMCs. The source is a man under 40 in good health and CMV-seropositive. Each CDR3 is given with its conserved first and last residue. A D gene is named only where the DNA matches it firmly. Size is omitted from some rows. Given values are once, few, many or a class for expanded clones.

clone_size d_call j_call v_call cdr3_length cdr3_nt cdr3_aa
. TRBD1 TRBJ1-1 TRBV10-3 17 TGTGCCACCGGGGGTGGCGGGACAGGGGGAATGAACACTGAAGCTTTCTTT CATGGGGTGGMNTEAFF
few . TRBJ1-2 TRBV7-3 14 TGTGCCAGCAGCTTGGGCAGGGAACAGGTTGGCTACACCTTC CASSLGREQVGYTF
. TRBD1 TRBJ2-2 TRBV10-3 17 TGTGCCATCATGGGATCCGGGACAGGGGCGAACACCGGGGAGCTGTTTTTT CAIMGSGTGANTGELFF
. TRBD1 TRBJ1-2 TRBV11-2 13 TGTGCCAGCAGCTTCGGACAGGGGTATGGCTACACCTTC CASSFGQGYGYTF
. TRBD1 TRBJ2-7 TRBV2 13 TGTGCCAGCATGGACAGGCCCCCTTACGAGCAGTACTTC CASMDRPPYEQYF
. . TRBJ2-7 TRBV6-6 14 TGTGCCAGCAGTTACTCGCTAGAAATGGACGAGCAGTACTTC CASSYSLEMDEQYF
few . TRBJ2-7 TRBV19 13 TGTGCCAGTAGTGAAGGGGCAGACTACGAGCAGTACTTC CASSEGADYEQYF
. TRBD1 TRBJ1-2 TRBV6-5 15 TGTGCCAGCAGTTACGACCCGACAGGGAACTATGGCTACACCTTC CASSYDPTGNYGYTF
. TRBD2 TRBJ2-7 TRBV11-3 14 TGTGCCAGCAGCTCGGGACTAGCGGGGGACGAGCAGTACTTC CASSSGLAGDEQYF
. . TRBJ1-4 TRBV19 14 TGTGCCAGTAGTATAGCAGCAACTAATGAAAAACTGTTTTTT CASSIAATNEKLFF
. . TRBJ2-7 TRBV29-1 13 TGCAGCGTTGAAGTCGGGAAATCCTACGAGCAGTACTTC CSVEVGKSYEQYF
. . TRBJ2-3 TRBV5-1 17 TGCGCCAGCAGCTGGGACCGACAGGCTGCCACCACAGATACGCAGTATTTT CASSWDRQAATTDTQYF
. . TRBJ1-2 TRBV5-1 15 TGCGCCAGCAGCGGGGAGGGCCAGACTAACTATGGCTACACCTTC CASSGEGQTNYGYTF
. . TRBJ1-5 TRBV19 17 TGTGCCAGTAGTATTATAGACAAGTCTTTAAGCAATCAGCCCCAGCATTTT CASSIIDKSLSNQPQHF
. . TRBJ2-7 TRBV6-6 16 TGTGCCAGCAGTTATTTCGGGGGGACAAGCTCCTACGAGCAGTACTTC CASSYFGGTSSYEQYF
few . TRBJ1-1 TRBV10-1 15 TGCGCCAGCAGTGAGTCGGTAGCCATGAACACTGAAGCTTTCTTT CASSESVAMNTEAFF
. . TRBJ1-2 TRBV5-6 12 TGTGCCAGCAGCTTTGTTAGCTATGGCTACACCTTC CASSFVSYGYTF
. TRBD2 TRBJ2-3 TRBV6-1 14 TGTGCCAGCAGGAGACTAGCAGGTGATGATACGCAGTATTTT CASRRLAGDDTQYF
few . TRBJ1-4 TRBV7-9 14 TGTGCCAGCAGCCCCGGGATAGAGAATGAAAAACTGTTTTTT CASSPGIENEKLFF
. TRBD1 TRBJ2-3 TRBV27 17 TGTGCCAGCAGTTTGGTGGGACAGGGGATTTTCAGGGATACGCAGTATTTT CASSLVGQGIFRDTQYF
. TRBD2 TRBJ2-3 TRBV6-6 16 TGTGCCAGCATCCCCACTAGCGGGGCTAGCACAGATACGCAGTATTTT CASIPTSGASTDTQYF
. TRBD1 TRBJ2-2 TRBV6-5 14 TGTGCCAGCAGATGGACAGGGGAAACCGGGGAGCTGTTTTTT CASRWTGETGELFF
. . TRBJ2-7 TRBV7-9 12 TGTTCCAGCCGGGACTCGCGATACGAGCAGTACTTC CSSRDSRYEQYF